Sequencing of this T cell receptor (beta chain) was carried out in a study of T-cell memory formation after mild COVID-19. Whole-study context: Clustering of TCRs was largely donor specific.

This clonotype turned up a few times. Its cognate antigen is unknown. Using its own MiXCR run on the 5' RACE reads, TCRdb lists one record per CDR3 protein. The data contain roughly 370,000 distinct CDR3 sequences, roughly 15% of them singletons. Between the trimmed V and J ends, which lost 5 bases and 8 bases, there was a span of 21 bases. In germline, CDR1 is LNHNV, CDR2 YYDKDF (reference sequence). The CDR3 has 15 residues. General observations from the study: Proof of SARS-CoV-2 specificity was absent for the second-wave clones that crested on day 37.

The sample consisted of PBMCs or a T cell subset sorted from them (not recorded which). This TCR was sampled from a man aged 18-30 years who had mild COVID-19 (a few samples of this study predate the infection). Cell type and time point are not known. The J gene is TRBJ1-2, the V gene TRBV15, with D possibly matching TRBD1 (5 bases). DNA of the CDR3: TGTGCCACCAGCCCCCTAACCCCCGGGACTAGGGGCTACACCTTC. Residues: CATSPLTPGTRGYTF.